The present T cell receptor beta chain was sequenced within a study of blood T cell repertoires in COVID-19. Study information: T cells, B-cell-depleted T cells, or PBMCs provided the cDNA or gDNA that served as material.

Repertoires were generated with immunoSEQ multiplex PCR, while TCRdb's copy carries only in-frame clones and drops some. The profile covers 84,000 or so clones, with 81% appearing a single time and about 13% taken by the ten largest. This CDR3 spans 19 amino acids. Germline loops: CDR1 SGHRS, CDR2 YFSETQ. The V and J ends lost 0 bases and 5 bases respectively, with 21 bases between them. The chain carries TRBV5-1 and TRBJ2-6; D is possibly TRBD1 (6 bases). The sample consisted of peripheral blood. The origin of this receptor is a human donor in a cohort sampled during active COVID-19. The CDR3 loop reads CASSLGSTGWARRANVLTF. The CDR3 DNA reads TGCGCCAGCAGCTTGGGGTCGACAGGATGGGCTCGTAGGGCCAACGTCCTGACTTTC. The full variable domain, in which reference TRBV5-1 and TRBJ2-6 provide the parts outside the CDR3, is KAGVTQTPRYLIKTRGQQVTLSCSPISGHRSVSWYQQTPGQGLQFLFEYFSETQRNKGNFPGRFSGRQFSNSRSEMNVSTLELGDSALYLCASSLGSTGWARRANVLTFGAGSRLTVL.